A single sample gave rise to the 8 T cell receptor beta chains below, sequenced in a study of blood T cell repertoires in COVID-19. Profiling relied on immunoSEQ multiplex PCR, and the TCRdb table lists in-frame clones only, not all of them. The profile shows fewer than 700,000 clones, approximately 88% of them singletons. Sequencing was performed on peripheral blood. These receptors were collected from a woman between 50 and 59 years old with COVID-19, enrolled during active disease.

V and J are TRBV6-5 and TRBJ1-1; no definite D call. The length of the CDR3 is 11 residues. Germline values: CDR1 MNHEY, CDR2 SVGAGI. V was pared by 6 bases and J by 3 bases, with 5 bases between. The CDR3 nucleotides are TGTGCCAGCAGCATCCACACTGAAGCTTTCTTT. Amino acids: CASSIHTEAFF.

The rearrangement uses TRBV5-4 and TRBJ1-1, with 9 bases that match TRBD1. The CDR3 contains 14 residues. The V gene end was trimmed by 2 bases and the J gene end by 7 bases; junction bases not matched to a gene: 6. Germline V gene lookup returns CDR1 SGHNT and CDR2 YYREEE (reference sequence). In DNA, the CDR3 is TGTGCCAGCAGCTTTATGAGACAGGGGGATGAAGCTTTCTTT. It yields the protein CASSFMRQGDEAFF.

This rearrangement joins TRBV28 to TRBJ2-3; maybe TRBD1 (6 bases). From germline, CDR1 is MDHEN and CDR2 SYDVKM. The CDR3 runs 14 residues. Trimming cost V 3 bases and J 5 bases, with 12 bases left between them. The CDR3 DNA reads as TGTGCCAGCAGTTTGCCCACAGGGCTAGATACGCAGTATTTT. Its translation is CASSLPTGLDTQYF.

The rearrangement joins TRBV29-1 to TRBJ1-2, with TRBD1 identical over 7 bases. Germline lookup yields CDR1 SQVTM and CDR2 ANQGSEA. V dropped 5 bases and J dropped 4; count of bases not matched to a gene: 10. The CDR3 totals 14 residues. The CDR3 here is CSVTLEGQSYGYTF. In DNA form, the CDR3 reads TGCAGCGTTACCCTTGAGGGACAGTCCTATGGCTACACCTTC. The variable domain in full, with the rest retrieved from reference TRBV29-1 and TRBJ1-2, is SAVISQKPSRDICQRGTSLTIQCQVDSQVTMMFWYRQQPGQSLTLIATANQGSEATYESGFVIDKFPISRPNLTFSTLTVSNMSPEDSSIYLCSVTLEGQSYGYTFGSGTRLTVV.

Concerning this clone: Distinct nucleotide sequences in the sample also encode this CDR3. V and J are TRBV24-1 and TRBJ2-7, with D uncertain. V lost 3 bases and J 3 bases, leaving 2 bases between the germline ends. Looked up from germline, CDR1 is KGHDR and CDR2 is SFDVKD. The CDR3 sequence is 11 residues long. The CDR3 nucleotides read TGTGCCACCAGTGATCGCTACGAGCAGTACTTC. It yields the protein CATSDRYEQYF.

This chain uses TRBV2 with TRBJ1-1, with 8 bases matching TRBD1. Trimming removed 2 bases from V and 3 bases from J; junction bases left unmatched: 8. CDR1 is SNHLY, CDR2 FYNNEI, per germline. The CDR3 covers 16 residues. The CDR3 region is CASSERGQGADTEAFF. The CDR3 DNA reads TGTGCCAGCAGTGAAAGGGGGCAGGGGGCGGACACTGAAGCTTTCTTT.

The genes are TRBV30 and TRBJ2-7, with D unresolved. V shed 0 bases and J shed 4 bases, with 4 bases lying between them. This CDR3 is built from 11 residues. The germline V gene has CDR1 GTSNPN and CDR2 SVGIG (reference sequence). This CDR3 is CAWSVLYEQYF. DNA for the CDR3: TGTGCCTGGAGTGTTCTGTACGAGCAGTACTTC.

J is TRBJ1-2 and V is TRBV6-5; D is perhaps TRBD1 (5 bases). The CDR3 sequence is 14 residues long. CDR1 MNHEY and CDR2 SVGAGI come from the germline V gene. The germline V and J ends were trimmed by 4 bases and 2 bases, with 11 bases remaining between them. CDR3 DNA: TGTGCCAGCAGTTCCCAGGCAGGGAACTATGGCTACACCTTC. This encodes CASSSQAGNYGYTF.